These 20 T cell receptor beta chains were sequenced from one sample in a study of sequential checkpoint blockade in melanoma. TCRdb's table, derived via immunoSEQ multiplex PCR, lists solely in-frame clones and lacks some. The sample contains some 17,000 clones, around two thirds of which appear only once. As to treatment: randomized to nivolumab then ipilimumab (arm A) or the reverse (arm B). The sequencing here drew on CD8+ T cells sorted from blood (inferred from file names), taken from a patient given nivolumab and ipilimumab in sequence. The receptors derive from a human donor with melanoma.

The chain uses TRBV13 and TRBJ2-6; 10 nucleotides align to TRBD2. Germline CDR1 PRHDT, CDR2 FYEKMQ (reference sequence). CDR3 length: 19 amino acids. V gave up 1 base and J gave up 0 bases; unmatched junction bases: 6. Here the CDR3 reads CASSLAGLAPASGANVLTF. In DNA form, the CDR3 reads TGTGCCAGCAGCTTAGCGGGACTAGCGCCAGCCTCTGGGGCCAACGTCCTGACTTTC.

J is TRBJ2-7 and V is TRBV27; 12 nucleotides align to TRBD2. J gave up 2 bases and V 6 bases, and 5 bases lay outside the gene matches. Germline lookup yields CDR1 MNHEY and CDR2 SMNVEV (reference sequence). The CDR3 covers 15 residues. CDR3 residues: CASSFGLAGPYEQYF. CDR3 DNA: TGTGCCAGCAGCTTCGGACTAGCGGGGCCCTACGAGCAGTACTTC.

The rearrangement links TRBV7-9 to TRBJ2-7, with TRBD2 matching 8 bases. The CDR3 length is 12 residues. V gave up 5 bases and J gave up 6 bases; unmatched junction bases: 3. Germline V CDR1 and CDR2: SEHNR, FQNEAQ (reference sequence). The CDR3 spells CASSRSGVEQYV. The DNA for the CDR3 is TGTGCCAGCAGCCGTAGCGGGGTCGAGCAGTACGTC.

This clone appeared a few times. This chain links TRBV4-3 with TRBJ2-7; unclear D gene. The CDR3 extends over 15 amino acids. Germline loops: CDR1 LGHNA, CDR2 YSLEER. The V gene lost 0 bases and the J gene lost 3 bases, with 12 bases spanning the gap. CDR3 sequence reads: CASSQDWSQIYEQYF. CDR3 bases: TGCGCCAGCAGCCAAGATTGGAGCCAGATCTACGAGCAGTACTTC.

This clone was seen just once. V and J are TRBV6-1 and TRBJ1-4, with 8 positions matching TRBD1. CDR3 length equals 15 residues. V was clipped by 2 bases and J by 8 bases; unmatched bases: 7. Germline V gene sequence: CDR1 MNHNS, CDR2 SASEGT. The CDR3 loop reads CASSEYLTGVEKLFF. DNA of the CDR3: TGTGCCAGCAGTGAATATTTGACAGGGGTCGAAAAACTGTTTTTT.

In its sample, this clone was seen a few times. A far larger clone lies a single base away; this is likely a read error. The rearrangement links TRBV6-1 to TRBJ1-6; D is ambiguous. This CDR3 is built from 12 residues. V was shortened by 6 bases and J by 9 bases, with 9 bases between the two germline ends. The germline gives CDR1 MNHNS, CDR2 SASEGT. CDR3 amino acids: CASSPRRSPLHF. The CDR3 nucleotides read TGTGCCAGCAGCCCCAGGCGTTCACCCCTCCACTTT.

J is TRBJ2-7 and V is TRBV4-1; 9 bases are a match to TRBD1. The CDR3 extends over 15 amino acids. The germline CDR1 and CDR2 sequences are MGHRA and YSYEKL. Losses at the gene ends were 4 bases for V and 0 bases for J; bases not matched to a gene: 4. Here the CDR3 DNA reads TGCGCCAGCAGCCTGGGACAGGGAATCTCCTACGAGCAGTACTTC. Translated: CASSLGQGISYEQYF.

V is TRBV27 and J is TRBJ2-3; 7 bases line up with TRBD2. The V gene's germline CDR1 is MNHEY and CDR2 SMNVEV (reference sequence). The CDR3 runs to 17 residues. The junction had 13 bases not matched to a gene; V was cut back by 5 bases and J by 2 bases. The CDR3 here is CASSPFPQRDSTDTQYF. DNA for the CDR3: TGTGCCAGCAGTCCCTTCCCGCAGCGGGATTCCACAGATACGCAGTATTTT.

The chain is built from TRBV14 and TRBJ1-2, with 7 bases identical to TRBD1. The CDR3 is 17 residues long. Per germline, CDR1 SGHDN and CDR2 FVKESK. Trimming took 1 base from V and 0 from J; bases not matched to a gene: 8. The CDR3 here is CASSQGSGTATNYGYTF. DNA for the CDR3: TGTGCCAGCAGCCAAGGTTCCGGGACAGCGACTAACTATGGCTACACCTTC.

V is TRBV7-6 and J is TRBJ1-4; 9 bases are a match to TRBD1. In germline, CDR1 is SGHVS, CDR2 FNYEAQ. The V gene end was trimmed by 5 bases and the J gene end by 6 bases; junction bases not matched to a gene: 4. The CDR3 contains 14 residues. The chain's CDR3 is CASSPWTGDEKLFF. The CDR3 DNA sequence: TGTGCCAGCAGCCCCTGGACAGGGGATGAAAAACTGTTTTTT.

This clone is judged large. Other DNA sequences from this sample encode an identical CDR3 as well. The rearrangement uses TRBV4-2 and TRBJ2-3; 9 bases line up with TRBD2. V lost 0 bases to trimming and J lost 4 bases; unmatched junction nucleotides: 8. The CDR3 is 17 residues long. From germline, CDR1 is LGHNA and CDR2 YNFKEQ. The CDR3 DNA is TGTGCCAGCAGCCAAGAGAGGGGCGGGGGGGCCTCAGATACGCAGTATTTT. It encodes CASSQERGGGASDTQYF.

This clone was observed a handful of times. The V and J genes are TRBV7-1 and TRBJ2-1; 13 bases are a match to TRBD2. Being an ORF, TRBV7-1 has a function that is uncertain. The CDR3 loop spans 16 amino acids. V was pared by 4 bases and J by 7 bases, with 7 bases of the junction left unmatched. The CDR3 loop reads CASSFSGTSGANEQFF. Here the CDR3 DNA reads TGTGCCAGCAGCTTCTCCGGGACTAGCGGGGCTAATGAGCAGTTCTTC.

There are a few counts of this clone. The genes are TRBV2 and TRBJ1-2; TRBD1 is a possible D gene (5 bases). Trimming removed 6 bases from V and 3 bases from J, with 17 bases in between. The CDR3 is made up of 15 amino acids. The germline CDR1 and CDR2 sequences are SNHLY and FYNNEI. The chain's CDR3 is CASSIDSLPYYGYTF. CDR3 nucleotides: TGTGCCAGCAGCATCGACAGCCTGCCCTACTATGGCTACACCTTC. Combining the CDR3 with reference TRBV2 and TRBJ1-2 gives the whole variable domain EPEVTQTPSHQVTQMGQEVILRCVPISNHLYFYWYRQILGQKVEFLVSFYNNEISEKSEIFDDQFSVERPDGSNFTLKIRSTKLEDSAMYFCASSIDSLPYYGYTFGSGTRLTVV.

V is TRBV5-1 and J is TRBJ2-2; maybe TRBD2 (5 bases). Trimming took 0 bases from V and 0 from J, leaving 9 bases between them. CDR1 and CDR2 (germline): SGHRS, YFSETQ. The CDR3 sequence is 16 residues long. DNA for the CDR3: TGCGCCAGCAGCTTGGCGGGGAGCTCGAACACCGGGGAGCTGTTTTTT. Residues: CASSLAGSSNTGELFF. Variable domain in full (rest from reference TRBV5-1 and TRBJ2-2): KAGVTQTPRYLIKTRGQQVTLSCSPISGHRSVSWYQQTPGQGLQFLFEYFSETQRNKGNFPGRFSGRQFSNSRSEMNVSTLELGDSALYLCASSLAGSSNTGELFFGEGSRLTVL.

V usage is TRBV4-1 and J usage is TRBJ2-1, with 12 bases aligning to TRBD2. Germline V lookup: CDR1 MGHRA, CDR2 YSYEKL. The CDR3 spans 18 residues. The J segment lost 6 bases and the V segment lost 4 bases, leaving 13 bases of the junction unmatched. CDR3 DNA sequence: TGCGCCAGCAGCCCGGGTGGGGCGGCTAGCGGGGGGGCCAATGAGCAGTTCTTC. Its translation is CASSPGGAASGGANEQFF.

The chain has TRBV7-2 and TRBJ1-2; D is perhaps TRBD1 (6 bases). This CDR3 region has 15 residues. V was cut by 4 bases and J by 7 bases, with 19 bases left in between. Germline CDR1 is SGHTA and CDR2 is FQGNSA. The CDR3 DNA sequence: TGTGCCAGCAGCTCAACCCCCCCAGGGGAGGGTGGCTACACCTTC. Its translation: CASSSTPPGEGGYTF.

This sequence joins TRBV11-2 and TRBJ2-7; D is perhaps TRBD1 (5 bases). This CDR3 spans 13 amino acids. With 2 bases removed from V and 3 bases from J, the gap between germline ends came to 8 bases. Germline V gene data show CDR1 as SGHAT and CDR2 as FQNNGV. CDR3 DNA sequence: TGTGCCAGCAGCTTAAGACAGCTCTACGAGCAGTACGTC. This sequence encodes CASSLRQLYEQYV.

CDR3 amino acids: CASSPTDMEVGYTF. The CDR3 DNA is TGCGCCAGCAGCCCTACGGACATGGAAGTAGGCTACACCTTC. The V gene is TRBV4-1, the J gene TRBJ1-2; TRBD1 is a possible D gene (5 bases). This CDR3 region has 14 residues. Per germline, CDR1 MGHRA and CDR2 YSYEKL. V gave up 4 bases and J gave up 8 bases, with 17 bases separating them.

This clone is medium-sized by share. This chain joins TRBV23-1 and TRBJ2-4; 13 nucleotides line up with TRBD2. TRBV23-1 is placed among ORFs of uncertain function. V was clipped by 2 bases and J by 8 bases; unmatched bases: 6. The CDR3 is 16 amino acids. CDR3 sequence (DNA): TGCGCCAGCAGTCAAGCGGGACTAGCGGGGACGGACATTCAGTACTTC. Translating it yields CASSQAGLAGTDIQYF.

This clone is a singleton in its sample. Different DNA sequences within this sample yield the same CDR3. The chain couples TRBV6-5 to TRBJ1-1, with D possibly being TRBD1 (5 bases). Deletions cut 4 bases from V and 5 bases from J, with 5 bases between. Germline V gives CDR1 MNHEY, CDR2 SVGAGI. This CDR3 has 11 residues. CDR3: CASSSGTEAFF. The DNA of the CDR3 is TGTGCCAGCAGTTCAGGGACTGAAGCTTTCTTT.